A selection of T cell receptor beta chains follows, all from one sample in a study of Ad26.COV2.S vaccination and SARS-CoV-2 variants. TCRdb keeps only in-frame clones here, not all; method: immunoSEQ multiplex PCR. The sample records nearly 400,000 clones, about nine tenths being singletons. This specimen was peripheral blood, taken in a trial of Ad26.COV2.S vaccine versus placebo. These TCRs come from a person between 18 and 65 years old who received the Ad26.COV2.S COVID-19 vaccine or a placebo. CDR3s include the opening cysteine and the closing phenylalanine or tryptophan. Each record gives: clone size, D gene, J gene, V gene, CDR3 protein, CDR3 DNA. A D gene is named only where the DNA matches it firmly. Where a row states a size, it is once, few, many or the class of an expanded clone; other rows omit it.

abundance: few
d_gene: NA
j_gene: TRBJ2-2
v_gene: TRBV4-1
CDR3aa: CASSRTTKSGELFF
CDR3nt: TGCGCCAGCAGCCGGACCACCAAGTCCGGGGAGCTGTTTTTT

abundance: NA
d_gene: TRBD1
j_gene: TRBJ1-2
v_gene: TRBV3-1/TRBV3-2
CDR3aa: CASTPTGGRYGYTF
CDR3nt: TGTGCCAGCACCCCGACAGGGGGAAGATATGGCTACACCTTC

abundance: NA
d_gene: TRBD1
j_gene: TRBJ1-1
v_gene: TRBV10-3
CDR3aa: CAIRDTGAASTEAFF
CDR3nt: TGTGCCATCAGGGATACAGGGGCGGCGAGCACTGAAGCTTTCTTT

abundance: NA
d_gene: TRBD1
j_gene: TRBJ1-5
v_gene: TRBV30
CDR3aa: CAGGQDDQPQHF
CDR3nt: TGTGCCGGGGGACAGGATGATCAGCCCCAGCATTTT

abundance: NA
d_gene: NA
j_gene: TRBJ2-4
v_gene: TRBV23-1
CDR3aa: CASSTAGKNIQYF
CDR3nt: TGCGCCAGCAGCACGGCAGGGAAAAACATTCAGTACTTC

abundance: NA
d_gene: NA
j_gene: TRBJ1-1
v_gene: TRBV5-1
CDR3aa: CASSLLQNTEAFF
CDR3nt: TGCGCCAGCAGCTTGCTTCAGAACACTGAAGCTTTCTTT

abundance: NA
d_gene: TRBD2
j_gene: TRBJ2-1
v_gene: TRBV20-1
CDR3aa: CSASGILAGLKSSYNEQFF
CDR3nt: TGCAGTGCTAGTGGTATACTAGCGGGTTTGAAGAGCTCCTACAATGAGCAGTTCTTC

abundance: NA
d_gene: TRBD2
j_gene: TRBJ2-7
v_gene: TRBV18
CDR3aa: CASSPTTSSREQYF
CDR3nt: TGTGCCAGCTCACCTACGACTAGCTCCCGCGAGCAGTACTTC

abundance: NA
d_gene: NA
j_gene: TRBJ1-5
v_gene: TRBV6-6
CDR3aa: CASSYSGGVGQPQHF
CDR3nt: TGTGCCAGCAGTTACTCAGGCGGGGTCGGTCAGCCCCAGCATTTT

abundance: NA
d_gene: TRBD2
j_gene: TRBJ2-1
v_gene: TRBV19
CDR3aa: CASSLTSWSSYNEQFF
CDR3nt: TGTGCCAGTAGTTTGACTAGCTGGAGCTCCTACAATGAGCAGTTCTTC

abundance: NA
d_gene: NA
j_gene: TRBJ2-5
v_gene: TRBV11-1
CDR3aa: CASNENRQETQYF
CDR3nt: TGTGCCAGTAACGAAAATCGTCAAGAGACCCAGTACTTC

abundance: NA
d_gene: NA
j_gene: TRBJ1-6
v_gene: TRBV30
CDR3aa: CAWSDPLSPLHF
CDR3nt: TGTGCCTGGAGTGACCCACTTTCACCCCTCCACTTT

abundance: NA
d_gene: NA
j_gene: TRBJ1-5
v_gene: TRBV7-3
CDR3aa: CASGQRAHSNQPQHF
CDR3nt: TGTGCCAGCGGGCAAAGGGCCCATAGCAATCAGCCCCAGCATTTT

abundance: NA
d_gene: TRBD2
j_gene: TRBJ2-7
v_gene: TRBV28
CDR3aa: CASRPTLLGLAGGYSYEQYF
CDR3nt: TGTGCCAGCAGACCGACACTCCTCGGACTAGCGGGAGGATACTCCTACGAGCAGTACTTC

abundance: NA
d_gene: NA
j_gene: TRBJ2-1
v_gene: TRBV11-1
CDR3aa: CASSPGRAYNEQFF
CDR3nt: TGTGCCAGCAGCCCGGGCCGGGCTTACAATGAGCAGTTCTTC

abundance: NA
d_gene: TRBD1
j_gene: TRBJ2-7
v_gene: TRBV29-1
CDR3aa: CSVLPDRGYEQYF
CDR3nt: TGCAGCGTTCTCCCGGACAGGGGGTACGAGCAGTACTTC

abundance: NA
d_gene: TRBD1
j_gene: TRBJ2-7
v_gene: TRBV5-1
CDR3aa: CASSLEAGGTYEQYF
CDR3nt: TGCGCCAGCAGCTTGGAGGCAGGGGGCACTTACGAGCAGTACTTC

abundance: few
d_gene: NA
j_gene: TRBJ1-6
v_gene: TRBV30
CDR3aa: CASSETGYNSPLHF
CDR3nt: TGTGCCTCCAGCGAGACAGGTTATAATTCACCCCTCCACTTT

abundance: NA
d_gene: TRBD1
j_gene: TRBJ2-1
v_gene: TRBV2
CDR3aa: CASRLPGGLPWVF
CDR3nt: TGTGCCAGCAGACTCCCAGGGGGTCTGCCCTGGGTCTTC

abundance: NA
d_gene: NA
j_gene: TRBJ2-7
v_gene: TRBV2
CDR3aa: CASKGRDFSYEQYF
CDR3nt: TGTGCCAGCAAGGGCAGGGACTTCTCCTACGAGCAGTACTTC

abundance: NA
d_gene: NA
j_gene: TRBJ1-6
v_gene: TRBV5-6
CDR3aa: CASSFHPSSYNSPLHF
CDR3nt: TGTGCCAGCAGCTTCCATCCTAGCTCCTATAATTCACCCCTCCACTTT

abundance: NA
d_gene: NA
j_gene: TRBJ2-6
v_gene: TRBV5-4
CDR3aa: CASSSRTRGGSGANVLTF
CDR3nt: TGTGCCAGCAGCTCCCGAACCAGGGGAGGCTCTGGGGCCAACGTCCTGACTTTC

abundance: NA
d_gene: NA
j_gene: TRBJ2-1
v_gene: TRBV7-2
CDR3aa: CASIPGPAFNEQFF
CDR3nt: TGTGCCAGCATCCCGGGACCCGCCTTTAATGAGCAGTTCTTC

abundance: few
d_gene: NA
j_gene: TRBJ2-5
v_gene: TRBV24-1
CDR3aa: CATSGGGETQYF
CDR3nt: TGTGCCACCTCAGGGGGGGGAGAGACCCAGTACTTC

abundance: once
d_gene: TRBD2
j_gene: TRBJ2-7
v_gene: TRBV6-5
CDR3aa: CASSSTSGGSYEQYF
CDR3nt: TGTGCCAGCAGCTCGACTAGCGGGGGATCCTACGAGCAGTACTTC

abundance: NA
d_gene: NA
j_gene: TRBJ1-2
v_gene: TRBV21-1
CDR3aa: CASSKEGPGNYGYTF
CDR3nt: TGTGCCAGCAGCAAAGAGGGTCCTGGAAACTATGGCTACACCTTC

abundance: few
d_gene: TRBD2
j_gene: TRBJ2-1
v_gene: TRBV9
CDR3aa: CASSVGRTSDYNEQFF
CDR3nt: TGTGCCAGCAGCGTAGGGAGGACTAGCGACTACAATGAGCAGTTCTTC

abundance: NA
d_gene: TRBD2
j_gene: TRBJ2-3
v_gene: TRBV5-1
CDR3aa: CASSHGTGGLAGLTDTQYF
CDR3nt: TGCGCCAGCAGTCACGGGACAGGGGGACTAGCGGGGCTCACAGATACGCAGTATTTT

abundance: once
d_gene: NA
j_gene: TRBJ2-3
v_gene: TRBV6-1
CDR3aa: CASSEGAGLSTDTQYF
CDR3nt: TGTGCCAGCAGTGAAGGTGCGGGCCTCAGCACAGATACGCAGTATTTT

abundance: NA
d_gene: TRBD2
j_gene: TRBJ2-2
v_gene: TRBV7-8
CDR3aa: CASTDKTSATGELFF
CDR3nt: TGTGCCAGCACCGATAAGACTAGCGCCACCGGGGAGCTGTTTTTT

abundance: NA
d_gene: NA
j_gene: TRBJ2-7
v_gene: TRBV6-5
CDR3aa: CASRQVYYEQYF
CDR3nt: TGTGCCAGCAGACAGGTCTACTACGAGCAGTACTTC

abundance: once
d_gene: TRBD2
j_gene: TRBJ2-1
v_gene: TRBV5-1
CDR3aa: CASSLVVAGGPGRRNEQFF
CDR3nt: TGCGCCAGCAGCTTGGTGGTAGCGGGAGGGCCTGGGCGTAGGAATGAGCAGTTCTTC

abundance: NA
d_gene: NA
j_gene: TRBJ2-7
v_gene: TRBV28
CDR3aa: CASSSFRSYTYEQYF
CDR3nt: TGTGCCAGCAGTTCCTTTCGCAGCTACACCTACGAGCAGTACTTC

abundance: once
d_gene: TRBD2
j_gene: TRBJ2-3
v_gene: TRBV24-1
CDR3aa: CATSDTRGLAVTQYF
CDR3nt: TGTGCCACCAGTGACACACGGGGACTAGCAGTTACGCAGTATTTT

abundance: NA
d_gene: TRBD2
j_gene: TRBJ2-7
v_gene: TRBV20-1
CDR3aa: CSASPGLAGYEQYF
CDR3nt: TGCAGTGCTAGTCCGGGACTAGCGGGATACGAGCAGTACTTC

abundance: once
d_gene: TRBD1
j_gene: TRBJ1-1
v_gene: TRBV19
CDR3aa: CASSIGQTGTAEAFF
CDR3nt: TGTGCCAGTAGTATAGGACAGACAGGGACAGCTGAAGCTTTCTTT

abundance: few
d_gene: NA
j_gene: TRBJ1-1
v_gene: TRBV19
CDR3aa: CASSIGRNTEAFF
CDR3nt: TGTGCCAGTAGTATAGGGAGGAACACTGAAGCTTTCTTT

abundance: NA
d_gene: NA
j_gene: TRBJ2-3
v_gene: TRBV10-3
CDR3aa: CAISDAANTDTQYF
CDR3nt: TGTGCCATCAGTGATGCGGCTAACACAGATACGCAGTATTTT

abundance: NA
d_gene: TRBD1
j_gene: TRBJ1-3
v_gene: TRBV30
CDR3aa: CAWSQGVNTIYF
CDR3nt: TGTGCCTGGTCGCAGGGGGTAAACACCATATATTTT

abundance: NA
d_gene: NA
j_gene: TRBJ1-1
v_gene: TRBV6-6
CDR3aa: CASSLLRTEAFF
CDR3nt: TGTGCCAGCAGTTTATTGAGGACTGAAGCTTTCTTT

abundance: NA
d_gene: TRBD1
j_gene: TRBJ2-7
v_gene: TRBV5-1
CDR3aa: CASSLPTGSAEQYF
CDR3nt: TGCGCCAGCAGCCTCCCGACAGGGAGCGCCGAGCAGTACTTC

abundance: NA
d_gene: TRBD1
j_gene: TRBJ1-5
v_gene: TRBV2
CDR3aa: CASSRDRGDQPQHF
CDR3nt: TGTGCCAGCAGCCGCGACAGGGGGGATCAGCCCCAGCATTTT

abundance: NA
d_gene: TRBD1
j_gene: TRBJ1-2
v_gene: TRBV5-4
CDR3aa: CASSRGQGGYGYTF
CDR3nt: TGTGCCAGCAGCCGGGGACAGGGAGGATATGGCTACACCTTC

abundance: NA
d_gene: TRBD1
j_gene: TRBJ1-1
v_gene: TRBV30
CDR3aa: CAWSLNRGNTEAFF
CDR3nt: TGTGCCTGGAGCCTTAACAGGGGGAACACTGAAGCTTTCTTT

abundance: NA
d_gene: NA
j_gene: TRBJ1-2
v_gene: TRBV10-3
CDR3aa: CAISDLGGYTF
CDR3nt: TGTGCCATCAGTGATTTAGGGGGCTACACCTTC

abundance: NA
d_gene: NA
j_gene: TRBJ2-3
v_gene: TRBV24-1
CDR3aa: CATSDSDGITDTQYF
CDR3nt: TGTGCCACCAGTGATTCCGACGGAATCACAGATACGCAGTATTTT

abundance: NA
d_gene: TRBD2
j_gene: TRBJ2-1
v_gene: TRBV19
CDR3aa: CASSPSGPSYNEQFF
CDR3nt: TGTGCCAGTAGCCCTAGCGGGCCCTCCTACAATGAGCAGTTCTTC

abundance: NA
d_gene: TRBD1
j_gene: TRBJ1-5
v_gene: TRBV2
CDR3aa: CASDPTGQVLQPQHF
CDR3nt: TGTGCCAGTGACCCTACGGGACAGGTACTTCAGCCCCAGCATTTT

abundance: few
d_gene: TRBD1
j_gene: TRBJ2-3
v_gene: TRBV5-8
CDR3aa: CASSQTGGGADTQYF
CDR3nt: TGTGCCAGCAGCCAAACAGGGGGCGGTGCAGATACGCAGTATTTT

abundance: NA
d_gene: NA
j_gene: TRBJ2-7
v_gene: TRBV5-4
CDR3aa: CASSVLTGTGEQYF
CDR3nt: TGTGCCAGCAGCGTATTGACAGGCACGGGGGAGCAGTACTTC

abundance: NA
d_gene: NA
j_gene: TRBJ2-1
v_gene: TRBV6-6
CDR3aa: CASSYPGTVEQFF
CDR3nt: TGTGCCAGCAGTTACCCCGGGACGGTGGAGCAGTTCTTC

abundance: NA
d_gene: NA
j_gene: TRBJ1-2
v_gene: TRBV28
CDR3aa: CASSWKGGYTF
CDR3nt: TGTGCCAGCAGTTGGAAAGGTGGCTACACCTTC

abundance: NA
d_gene: NA
j_gene: TRBJ2-7
v_gene: TRBV5-4
CDR3aa: CASSLQGSYEQYF
CDR3nt: TGTGCCAGCAGCTTACAGGGTAGCTACGAACAGTACTTC

abundance: NA
d_gene: NA
j_gene: TRBJ1-6
v_gene: TRBV3-1/TRBV3-2
CDR3aa: CASSQGDRISYNSPLHF
CDR3nt: TGTGCCAGCAGCCAAGGGGACCGGATCTCCTATAATTCACCCCTCCACTTT

abundance: few
d_gene: TRBD2
j_gene: TRBJ2-7
v_gene: TRBV5-1
CDR3aa: CASSLEAGGGNEQYF
CDR3nt: TGCGCCAGCAGCTTGGAGGCGGGAGGAGGAAACGAGCAGTACTTC